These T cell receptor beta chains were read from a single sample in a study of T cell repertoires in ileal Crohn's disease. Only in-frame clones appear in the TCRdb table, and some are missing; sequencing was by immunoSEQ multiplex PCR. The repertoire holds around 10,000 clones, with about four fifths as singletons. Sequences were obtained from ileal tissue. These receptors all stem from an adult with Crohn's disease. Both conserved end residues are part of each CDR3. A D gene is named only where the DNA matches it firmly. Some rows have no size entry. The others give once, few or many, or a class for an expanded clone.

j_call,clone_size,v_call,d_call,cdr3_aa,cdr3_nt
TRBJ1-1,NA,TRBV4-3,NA,CASSQRQNTEAFF,TGCGCCAGCAGCCAGCGACAGAACACTGAAGCTTTCTTT
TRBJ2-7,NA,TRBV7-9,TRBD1,CASGSGQGPYEQYF,TGTGCCAGCGGATCGGGACAGGGCCCCTACGAGCAGTACTTC
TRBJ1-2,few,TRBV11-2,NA,CASRRLWSAGVYGYTF,TGTGCCAGCAGACGCCTCTGGTCCGCCGGAGTCTATGGCTACACCTTC
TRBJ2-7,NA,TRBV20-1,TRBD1,CSAQGDGQYF,TGCAGTGCTCAGGGGGACGGGCAGTACTTC
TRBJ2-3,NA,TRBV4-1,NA,CASSPLAGATDTQYF,TGCGCCAGCAGTCCGTTGGCGGGGGCCACAGATACGCAGTATTTT
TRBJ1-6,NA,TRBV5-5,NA,CASSLGGYNSPLHF,TGTGCCAGCAGCTTGGGAGGGTATAATTCACCCCTCCACTTT
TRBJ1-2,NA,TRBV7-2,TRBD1,CASSPDRGGGYTF,TGTGCCAGCAGCCCGGACAGGGGAGGTGGCTACACCTTC
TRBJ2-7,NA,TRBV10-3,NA,CAIGTKTRYEQYF,TGTGCCATCGGAACGAAGACAAGATACGAGCAGTACTTC
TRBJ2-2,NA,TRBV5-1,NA,CASSLAASGELFF,TGCGCCAGCAGCTTGGCGGCTAGCGGGGAGCTGTTTTTT
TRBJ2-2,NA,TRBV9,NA,CASSAWASNTGELFF,TGTGCCAGCAGCGCCTGGGCCTCGAACACCGGGGAGCTGTTTTTT
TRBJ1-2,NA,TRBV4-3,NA,CASSRGDTGGYGYTF,TGCGCCAGCAGCCGAGGGGACACAGGAGGCTATGGCTACACCTTC
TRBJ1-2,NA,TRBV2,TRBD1,CASRGQGLGGYTF,TGTGCCAGCAGGGGACAGGGGCTAGGGGGCTACACCTTC
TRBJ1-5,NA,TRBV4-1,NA,CASSQNRVSNQPQHF,TGCGCCAGCAGCCAAAACAGGGTGAGCAATCAGCCCCAGCATTTT
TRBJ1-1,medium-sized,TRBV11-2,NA,CASSLAQEAFF,TGTGCCAGCAGCCTCGCCCAGGAAGCTTTCTTT
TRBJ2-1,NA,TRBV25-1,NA,CASSENDRFFGNEQFF,TGTGCCAGCAGCGAAAATGACAGGTTCTTCGGCAATGAGCAGTTCTTC
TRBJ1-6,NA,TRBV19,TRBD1,CASRDREASPLHF,TGTGCCAGTAGGGACAGGGAGGCTTCACCCCTCCACTTT
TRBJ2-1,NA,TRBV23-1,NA,CASRSGQGTYNEQFF,TGCGCCAGCCGCTCGGGGCAGGGGACCTACAATGAGCAGTTCTTC
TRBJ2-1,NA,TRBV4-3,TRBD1,CASSQDFGQEREQFF,TGCGCCAGCAGCCAAGATTTCGGACAGGAAAGGGAGCAGTTCTTC
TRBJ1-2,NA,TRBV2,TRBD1,CASSDFGTEYGYTF,TGTGCCAGCAGTGATTTCGGGACAGAGTATGGCTACACCTTC
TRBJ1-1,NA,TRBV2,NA,CASSEAPGNTEAFF,TGTGCCAGCAGTGAAGCGCCCGGGAACACTGAAGCTTTCTTT
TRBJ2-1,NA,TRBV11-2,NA,CASSLRGGARQLEQFF,TGTGCCAGCAGCTTAAGGGGCGGGGCGCGGCAGTTAGAGCAGTTCTTC
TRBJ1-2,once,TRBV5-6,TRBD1,CASSTYRGVNYGYTF,TGTGCCAGCAGCACCTACAGGGGGGTTAACTATGGCTACACCTTC
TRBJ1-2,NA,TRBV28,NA,CASKLNDYGYTF,TGTGCCAGCAAACTTAATGACTATGGCTACACCTTC
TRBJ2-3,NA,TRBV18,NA,CASSESTDTQYF,TGTGCCAGCTCGGAGAGCACAGATACGCAGTATTTT
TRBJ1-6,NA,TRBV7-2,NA,CASSLDSGSGGSPLHF,TGTGCCAGCAGCTTAGATAGCGGGAGTGGGGGTTCACCCCTCCACTTT
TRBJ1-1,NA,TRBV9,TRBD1,CASSAYQGGSTEAFF,TGTGCCAGCAGCGCCTACCAGGGGGGCTCGACTGAAGCTTTCTTT
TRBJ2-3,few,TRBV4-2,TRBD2,CASSQGGLAVSTDTQYF,TGTGCCAGCAGCCAAGGGGGACTAGCGGTTAGCACAGATACGCAGTATTTT
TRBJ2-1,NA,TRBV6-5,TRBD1,CASSLNRQGYNEQFF,TGTGCCAGCAGTCTTAATAGACAGGGGTACAATGAGCAGTTCTTC
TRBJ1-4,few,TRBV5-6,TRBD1,CASSAMTGDEKLFF,TGTGCCAGCAGCGCTATGACAGGGGATGAAAAACTGTTTTTT
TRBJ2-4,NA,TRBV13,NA,CASSLGKWYQPREITAKNIQYF,TGTGCCAGCAGCTTAGGCAAGTGGTACCAGCCCCGGGAGATTACGGCCAAAAACATTCAGTACTTC
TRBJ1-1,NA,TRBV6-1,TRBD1,CASSLTGATEAFF,TGTGCCAGCAGTCTAACAGGGGCCACTGAAGCTTTCTTT
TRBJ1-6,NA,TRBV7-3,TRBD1,CASSQRGQYNSPLHF,TGTGCCAGCAGTCAGAGGGGGCAGTATAATTCACCCCTCCACTTT
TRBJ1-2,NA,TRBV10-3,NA,CASNPGGIGGYTF,TGTGCCTCCAACCCGGGGGGGATAGGTGGCTACACCTTC
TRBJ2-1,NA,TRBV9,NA,CASSGKQGWTDNEQFF,TGTGCCAGCAGCGGAAAACAGGGTTGGACGGACAATGAGCAGTTCTTC
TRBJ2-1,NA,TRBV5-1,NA,CASSSQTAGEQFF,TGCGCCAGCAGCTCGCAGACAGCAGGTGAGCAGTTCTTC
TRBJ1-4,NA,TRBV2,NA,CASTAGAGEKLFF,TGTGCCAGCACGGCCGGGGCGGGGGAAAAACTGTTTTTT
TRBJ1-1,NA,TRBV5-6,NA,CASSLSGIQNTEAFF,TGTGCCAGCAGCTTGTCAGGTATTCAAAACACTGAAGCTTTCTTT
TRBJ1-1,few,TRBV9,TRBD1,CASSVGQGGTEAFF,TGTGCCAGCAGCGTAGGACAGGGGGGCACTGAAGCTTTCTTT
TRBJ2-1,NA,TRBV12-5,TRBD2,CASGLGLADSNEQFF,TGTGCTAGTGGTCTCGGACTAGCGGACTCCAATGAGCAGTTCTTC
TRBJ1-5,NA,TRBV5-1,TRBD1,CASSPDGQGNQPQHF,TGCGCCAGCAGCCCCGACGGACAGGGGAATCAGCCCCAGCATTTT
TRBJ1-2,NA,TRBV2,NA,CASSTGTHGYTF,TGTGCCAGCAGTACAGGGACCCATGGCTACACCTTC
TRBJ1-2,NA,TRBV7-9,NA,CASSLDAGNYGYTF,TGTGCCAGCAGCTTAGACGCAGGGAACTATGGCTACACCTTC
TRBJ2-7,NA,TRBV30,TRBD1,CAWSDGTANLYEQYF,TGTGCCTGGAGCGACGGGACAGCGAATCTCTACGAGCAGTACTTC
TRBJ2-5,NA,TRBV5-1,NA,CASSSGTGGTQYF,TGCGCCAGCAGCTCCGGGACTGGAGGGACCCAGTACTTC
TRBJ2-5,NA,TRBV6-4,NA,CASSEREAETQYF,TGTGCCAGCAGTGAACGGGAAGCCGAGACCCAGTACTTC
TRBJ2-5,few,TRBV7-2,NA,CASSLGGGPQETQYF,TGTGCCAGCAGCTTAGGCGGGGGCCCACAAGAGACCCAGTACTTC
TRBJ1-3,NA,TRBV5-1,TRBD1,CASSLGQGGNTIYF,TGCGCCAGCAGCTTAGGACAGGGAGGAAACACCATATATTTT
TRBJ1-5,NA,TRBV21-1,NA,CASSEVDGHDRNQPQHF,TGTGCCAGCAGCGAAGTGGATGGACACGACCGAAATCAGCCCCAGCATTTT
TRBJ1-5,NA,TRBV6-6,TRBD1,CASSAAGTGNQPQHF,TGTGCCAGCAGTGCCGCCGGGACAGGGAATCAGCCCCAGCATTTT
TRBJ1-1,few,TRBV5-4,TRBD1,CASSPYDRANTEAFF,TGTGCCAGCAGCCCCTACGACAGGGCGAACACTGAAGCTTTCTTT
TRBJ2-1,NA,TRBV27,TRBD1,CASRRQDRYNEQFF,TGTGCCAGCAGGAGACAGGACAGGTACAATGAGCAGTTCTTC